This T cell receptor beta chain emerged from a study of OX40 agonist ivuxolimab in advanced cancers. CDR3 size: 16 residues. V dropped 4 bases and J dropped 3 bases, with 16 bases sitting between them. The germline gives CDR1 MDHEN, CDR2 SYDVKM. TCRdb's copy holds only in-frame clones and misses some; the assay was immunoSEQ multiplex PCR. Among just under 20,000 clones listed, around four fifths were seen once. The rearrangement uses TRBV28 and TRBJ1-5, with a tentative D call TRBD1 (5 bases). The material was CD4+ or CD8+ T cells sorted from blood, obtained in a trial of the OX40 agonist ivuxolimab. This clonotype originated in an adult with an advanced solid tumor such as melanoma, head and neck, liver or kidney cancer. The CDR3 nucleotides read TGTGCCAGCAGTTGGGCAGGGCCGGGGGACAATCAGCCCCAGCATTTT. Translation gives CASSWAGPGDNQPQHF.